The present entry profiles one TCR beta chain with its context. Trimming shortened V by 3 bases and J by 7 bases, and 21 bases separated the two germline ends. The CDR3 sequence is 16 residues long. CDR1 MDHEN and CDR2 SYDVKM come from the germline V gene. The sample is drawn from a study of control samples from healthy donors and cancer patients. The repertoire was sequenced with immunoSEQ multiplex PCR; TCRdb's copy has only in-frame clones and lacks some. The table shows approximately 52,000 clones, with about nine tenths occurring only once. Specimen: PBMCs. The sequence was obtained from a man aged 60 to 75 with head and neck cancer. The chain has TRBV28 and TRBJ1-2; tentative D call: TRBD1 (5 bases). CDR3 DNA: TGTGCCAGCAGTTTCAGTGGCCGGACGGGGGTCGGTGGCTACACCTTC. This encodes CASSFSGRTGVGGYTF.